This note documents a single TCR beta chain sequence. This clone's antigen is unknown. No base-level quality is on record; no much larger clone is a single base apart. Preparation of the library involved the immunoSEQ multiplex PCR assay. The multiplex PCR relied on a mix of 60 forward primers for TCR Vbeta segments and 13 reverse primers for TCR Jbeta segments. The CDR3 region of rearranged TCR beta genes was amplified from genomic DNA with a multiplex PCR assay. On the Illumina HiSeq System, the amplified TCR beta libraries were sequenced as 87-base-pair reads. The study's processing was this. Across the 670 or so repertoires, a later analysis counted some 80 million unique TCR beta chains, roughly 11 million of which were shared by at least two donors. Raw reads were error-corrected and collapsed into unique sequences by a nearest-neighbor algorithm in which closely related sequences were merged to remove PCR and sequencing errors. V, D and J gene segments were assigned by aligning CDR3 sequences to IMGT reference sequences. For a sequence to be retained, a match of at least six nucleotides to both a V gene segment and a J gene segment was required. Rearrangements were classified as productive when the CDR3 lacked stop codons and remained in frame with V and J, and all other rearrangements were classified as non-productive. CDR3 was defined by IMGT convention, running from the second conserved V-encoded cysteine to the conserved J-encoded phenylalanine. In an earlier analysis of around 600 of the donors, sequences lacking an unambiguous match to a single V gene segment were excluded. In an earlier analysis of 587 of the donors, V segments were called functional above 56.7% productive rearrangements and were called segregating when the between-donor standard deviation exceeded 5%. A statistical classification framework was developed to diagnose cytomegalovirus status using the catalog of TCR beta chain sequences. V and J gene assignment, in a later analysis, came from comparing TCR nucleotide sequences with IMGT/GENE-DB human TR gene sequences. In a later analysis, CDR3 sequences and most-parsimonious VDJ recombination scenarios were assigned using the TCRdist pipeline. In a later analysis, each TCR beta chain was defined by its CDR3 amino acid sequence together with its V-gene family, and reads without a unique V-gene family were excluded. In a later analysis, around 650 highly shared, low-generation-probability nucleotide sequences were removed to address suspected cross-contamination and a sequencing artifact. For each public chain, a later analysis derived a clonal expansion index from normalized ranks of inferred template counts within each repertoire. In a later analysis, generation probabilities were computed with a VDJ recombination model fitted to out-of-frame rearrangements, and the resulting probabilities were checked against IGoR. Hypergeometric tests were used in a later analysis to score TCR-TCR, TCR-HLA and TCR-CMV co-occurrence, with a repertoire-size bias correction applied to the TCR pairs. A later analysis estimated false discovery rates by permuting HLA or CMV assignments 20 times. In a later analysis, co-occurring TCRs were grouped with DBSCAN, and TCRdist sequence similarity was added when clustering was performed within HLA-allele-positive subsets. For co-occurrence clustering, repertoires with fewer than 30,000 or more than 120,000 public chains were excluded, along with five or six repertoires with anomalous nucleotide sharing. TCRdb holds this immuneACCESS table with in-frame rearrangements only. Some clones are missing; in checked studies, unresolved V genes explain under half, and the rest has no known cause. That table furnishes V, J and clone size, whereas the DNA furnished D and trimming. The sample contains 130,000 or so clones, roughly 86% of them found a single time. Of the sample, about 1.7% is held by the ten largest clones.

The data stem from a study of cytomegalovirus exposure and HLA in healthy donors (dated by TCRdb to 2016 to 2017). In the study overall: According to an earlier analysis of several hundred of the donors, roughly 180 million T cells yielded some 110 million unique TCR beta sequences and about 300 Gb of sequence data. An early release that covered about 640 HLA-typed donors contained approximately 320 gigabases of sequencing data and tens of millions of unique TCR sequences. Donor age, sex, ethnicity and CMV serostatus were collected together with the repertoire data. Typing coverage varied by locus: about 620-640 donors for A, B, C, DRB1 and DQB1; approximately 500 for DQA1; nearly 610 for DPA1; more than 450 for DPB1. Both class I and class II loci were covered by HLA typing, at four-digit resolution. All discovery cohort repertoires had been generated using a single sequencing platform. Among roughly 400 genotyped donors of the cohort, an average of about 220,000 unique TCR beta nucleotide sequences was sequenced per donor, of which roughly 18% were non-productive. Using immunosequencing, the study profiled T cell repertoires from approximately 700 subjects and related those repertoires to cytomegalovirus serostatus. A later genetic analysis used genome-wide SNP genotypes for about three fifths of the 666 donors, treating that subset as a discovery cohort. A handful of DR-DQ haplotypes were handled as single units for association and clustering because linkage in the cohort was strong. To decide whether each TCR beta V gene segment behaved as functional or pseudogenic, an earlier analysis of approximately 590 of the donors relied on high-throughput TCR beta sequencing. The genetic ancestry cluster associated with self-reported Caucasian donors included 65% to 90% of the 398 genotyped donors. The study combined high-throughput TCR immunosequencing, statistical association of individual TCRs with disease status, and machine learning to predict cytomegalovirus infection status. The study aimed to test whether cataloging public T cell receptors could reveal signatures of past pathogen exposure. In a later analysis, previously published TCR beta repertoires from 666 donors were re-analyzed and high-resolution HLA genotyping was added so that TCR occurrence patterns could be studied. In addition to the first cohort of about 650 subjects, a separate validation cohort of 130 or so different subjects was used. In the later analysis, no new phenotypic data were used to find candidate immune exposures; instead, reliance was placed on TCR beta sequences and their occurrence across donors.

The cohort was made up of around 720 healthy bone marrow donors. All cohort members were sampled while nominally healthy, although unrecorded immune exposures were likely present. The donor tested CMV seronegative, placing the donor among the 350 to 400 seronegative members of the cohort. Every donor gave a peripheral blood sample, and the peripheral blood mononuclear cells from that sample were used for TCR beta sequencing. The Qiagen DNeasy Blood Extraction Kit was used to extract genomic DNA from the blood cell samples. Trimming takes 2 bases from V and 14 bases from J, and the germline ends sit 24 bases apart. Spanning cysteine to phenylalanine, the CDR3 consists of 14 amino acids. CDR3 DNA only is kept here, 42 bases in frame from base 1. According to the germline V gene, CDR1 reads SQVTM and CDR2 reads ANQGSEA. Overall results and qualifications from the work: A total of fewer than 200 TCR beta chains were listed by the study as associated with cytomegalovirus. Assigning TCR associations to individual alleles was difficult when HLA alleles, especially DR and DQ, strongly co-occurred. In a later analysis, the rate of TCR association differed among HLA loci, with DRB1 alleles having the most associated TCRs and HLA-C alleles having the fewest. The authors suggested that the approach could potentially be generalized to other disease states and immunological phenotypes. Because HLA typing was unavailable for some donors at each locus, only the typed subset was used in association tests. Some IMGT-functional V segments, including TRBV6-2 and TRBV6-3, could not be distinguished by the 87-base-pair reads and were therefore excluded. Most TCR sequences were observed very rarely across donors, whereas some public TCRs were present in many individuals. The only immune exposure information available for the cohort was CMV serostatus. In this cohort, only TCR beta chains were sequenced, and detectable features were limited by the absence of alpha or paired-chain data. Most CMV-associated TCR beta chains appeared to be HLA-restricted in a later analysis, and the HLA associations seemed to be driven largely by CMV exposure. According to a later genetic analysis, donors in an Asian-associated ancestry cluster had fewer N-insertions in productive TCRs than the approximately 630-donor mean. A cluster of highly shared sequence variants was judged likely to be a technical artifact of the sequencing pipeline. In a later analysis, HLA-associated TCR beta chains showed more clonal expansion and lower generation probabilities than non-associated chains that were equally common. The classifier was reported to diagnose cytomegalovirus status with high specificity and sensitivity in both the original and validation cohorts. Broadly in line with IMGT annotations, most TCR beta V segments showed up in productive rearrangements about 87% or about 30% of the time in an earlier analysis of some 590 of the donors. The earlier analysis of about 600 of the donors excluded 15 to 20 rarely observed V segments, including chromosome 9 orphons, because counts were too low. At a false discovery rate of 0.05, a later analysis linked 16,000 or so TCR beta sequences to specific HLA alleles. In vitro tests confirmed that three of the cytomegalovirus-associated TCR beta chains recognize cytomegalovirus antigens. Several of the top co-occurrence clusters appeared to be linked to parvovirus B19, influenza, CMV and Epstein-Barr virus, according to a later analysis. V-gene and J-gene trimming of TCR beta chains was associated with a missense DCLRE1C variant in a later genetic analysis, and the association was replicated in an independent cohort. Linkage disequilibrium might explain the correlated functional status among segregating V segments, but an unknown experimental factor could not be ruled out. Sequencing depth was assumed to be roughly uniform across donors in the presence/absence analyses, though that assumption may not hold. A further reported finding was that TCR beta sequences accurately predicted the HLA-A and HLA-B alleles for most subjects in the first cohort.

Recombination joined TRBV29-1 with TRBJ1-1, with the D gene too uncertain to name. This sequence was found in a man between 18 and 29 years old in good health and CMV-seronegative. Sequenced: PBMCs. The CDR3: CSVERKSTGEEAFF. The base sequence is TGCAGCGTTGAACGGAAATCAACGGGAGAGGAGGCCTTCTTT.